This T cell receptor (beta chain) came from a study of cytomegalovirus exposure and HLA in healthy donors. V was trimmed by 4 bases and J by 1 base, leaving 10 bases between them. The CDR3 contains 13 residues. The germline gives CDR1 GTSNPN, CDR2 SVGIG (reference sequence). The PCR used 60 Vbeta and 13 Jbeta primers. Method: immunoSEQ multiplex PCR; TCRdb's copy keeps in-frame clones and lacks some. Here the sample spans around 120,000 clones, roughly 80% being singletons. This sequence was found in a male donor in good health and CMV-seronegative. The chain carries TRBV30 and TRBJ1-2, with a possible D match to TRBD1 (6 bases). The sequencing input was PBMCs. CDR3 nucleotide sequence: TGTGCCTGGAAGCCACAGGGTAACTATGGCTACACCTTC. Amino acids: CAWKPQGNYGYTF.